This T cell receptor (beta chain) was identified in a study of blood T cell repertoires in COVID-19. The authors' processing: Cell counts per sample came from amplifying reference gene primers. The data were produced by immunoSEQ multiplex PCR, yet TCRdb's version contains in-frame clones alone and is incomplete. V, J and clone size reflect that table, while D and trimming were determined from the DNA. The table has some 150,000 clones, 77% seen once. Sequences were obtained from peripheral blood. This clonotype was obtained from a woman aged 45-65 years with active or convalescent COVID-19.

CDR3 nucleotide sequence: TGTGCCTACGACAGGGAAGGTCAGCCCCAGCATTTT. It specifies CAYDREGQPQHF. V usage is TRBV30 and J usage is TRBJ1-5; TRBD1 aligns across 7 bases. The V gene's germline CDR1 is GTSNPN and CDR2 SVGIG (reference sequence). V was pared by 7 bases and J by 6 bases, with 6 bases of the junction left unmatched. The CDR3 spans 12 residues.